This record covers a single TCR beta chain. The antigen is not known. Its ends do not fully match the called genes, so a read error is possible. This sample stems from a study of beta chain features in type 1 diabetes. Study summary: Patients did not differ from healthy donors in age, gender or cell yield.

This CDR3 contains 15 residues. CDR1 and CDR2 (germline): LNHDA, SQIVND (reference sequence). Expressed TCRB transcripts were sequenced because the isolated RNA had all been reverse transcribed beforehand. About 3.7 million reads per sample were averaged for naive, central memory and regulatory samples. Libraries were prepared by immunoSEQ multiplex PCR; TCRdb keeps only in-frame clonotypes and omits some of them. Here the sample spans under 900,000 clones, roughly 17% being singletons. Broader study findings: There was no resolution here of whether HLA type influences TCRB rearrangement. PCR may have favored shorter templates equally in patients and controls.

The chain joins TRBV19 to TRBJ1-5; D ambiguous. What was sequenced was naive CD4+ T cells from blood. The sequence was collected from a woman between 18 and 29 years old in good health. The CDR3 sequence is CASSIDPPYSPRWVF. Here the CDR3 DNA reads TGTGCCAGTAGTATAGATCCACCTTACTCACCGCGTTGGGTTTTT.